Listed here are 30 T cell receptor beta chains from one sample, sequenced in a study of blood T cell repertoires in COVID-19. This table comes from immunoSEQ multiplex PCR, and its TCRdb copy is limited to in-frame clones, with some not included. The table has 40,000 to 55,000 clones, around 83% seen once. The source material was peripheral blood. The receptors were sampled from a human donor in a cohort sampled during active COVID-19.

V and J are TRBV5-1 and TRBJ2-2; D is ambiguous. The CDR3 runs to 14 residues. V lost 1 base and J 1 base, leaving 5 bases between the germline ends. Germline loops: CDR1 SGHRS, CDR2 YFSETQ. The CDR3 sequence is CASSLNQNTGELFF. The CDR3 nucleotides are TGCGCCAGCAGCTTGAATCAGAACACCGGGGAGCTGTTTTTT.

This chain links TRBV20-1 with TRBJ2-7, with D perhaps matching TRBD1 (5 bases). CDR1 is DFQATT and CDR2 is SNEGSKA in the germline V gene (reference sequence). The V end lost 3 bases, the J end lost 2 bases, and 11 bases lay between the germline ends. The length of the CDR3 is 13 residues. This chain's CDR3 is CSASWQGAYEQYF. The CDR3 DNA is TGCAGTGCTAGTTGGCAGGGCGCCTACGAGCAGTACTTC.

The rearrangement links TRBV6-5 to TRBJ1-1; 7 nucleotides agree with TRBD1. This CDR3 comprises 15 residues. The J segment lost 1 base and the V segment lost 0 bases, leaving 2 bases of the junction unmatched. Germline CDR1 reads MNHEY; CDR2 reads SVGAGI. CDR3 bases: TGTGCCAGCAGTTACTCGAACAGGGGGAACACTGAAGCTTTCTTT. It encodes CASSYSNRGNTEAFF.

This rearrangement joins TRBV5-4 to TRBJ1-1, with a weak D call TRBD1 (6 bases). This CDR3 has 14 amino acids. Trimming took off 6 bases at V and 4 bases at J, with 16 bases between the two ends. The germline gives CDR1 SGHNT, CDR2 YYREEE (reference sequence). The CDR3 DNA is TGTGCCAGCAACTACAGGGAGGGAGGCACTGAAGCTTTCTTT. It is translated as CASNYREGGTEAFF. Filled out from reference TRBV5-4 and TRBJ1-1, the complete variable domain reads ETGVTQSPTHLIKTRGQQVTLRCSSQSGHNTVSWYQQALGQGPQFIFQYYREEENGRGNFPPRFSGLQFPNYSSELNVNALELDDSALYLCASNYREGGTEAFFGQGTRLTVV.

This clone turned up a few times. V usage is TRBV11-3 and J usage is TRBJ1-1; D may be TRBD1 (5 bases). Germline V lookup: CDR1 SGHNT, CDR2 YENEEA. This CDR3 is 14 amino acids long. The V end lost 4 bases, the J end lost 1 base, and 10 bases lay between the germline ends. CDR3 sequence: CASSSLGQNTEAFF. The CDR3 DNA reads as TGTGCCAGCAGCTCGCTGGGGCAGAACACTGAAGCTTTCTTT.

This sequence joins TRBV30 and TRBJ2-7, with 8 bases aligning to TRBD1. The CDR3 length is 15 residues. CDR1 and CDR2 (germline): GTSNPN, SVGIG (reference sequence). V was clipped by 1 base and J by 0 bases; unmatched bases: 5. The CDR3 loop reads CAWSAGQVSSYEQYF. CDR3 coding DNA: TGTGCCTGGAGTGCGGGACAGGTGAGCTCCTACGAGCAGTACTTC.

The chain combines TRBV11-3 with TRBJ2-3; 11 bases match TRBD2. After removal of 1 base from V and 1 base from J, the junction contained 4 bases not matched to a gene. The CDR3 sequence is 17 residues long. Germline CDR1 and CDR2: SGHNT and YENEEA. The CDR3 DNA is TGTGCCAGCAGCTTAGGAGTAGCGGGAGGGGGCACAGATACGCAGTATTTT. Protein sequence: CASSLGVAGGGTDTQYF. Supplemented by reference TRBV11-3 and TRBJ2-3, the full variable domain reads EAGVVQSPRYKIIEKKQPVAFWCNPISGHNTLYWYLQNLGQGPELLIRYENEEAVDDSQLPKDRFSAERLKGVDSTLKIQPAELGDSAVYLCASSLGVAGGGTDTQYFGPGTRLTVL.

The chain joins TRBV11-2 to TRBJ1-3, with TRBD1 matching over 9 bases. The CDR3 has 16 amino acids. Germline CDR1 is SGHAT and CDR2 is FQNNGV. V trimming: 3 bases; J trimming: 1 base; junction bases outside the gene matches: 4. The CDR3 spells CASSFTGGTSGNTIYF. CDR3 sequence (DNA): TGTGCCAGCAGCTTCACAGGGGGCACATCTGGAAACACCATATATTTT.

This chain connects TRBV3-1 (or the pseudogene TRBV3-2) to TRBJ2-7, with D possibly matching TRBD2 (5 bases). The CDR3 runs 16 residues. Trimming removed 5 bases at V and 4 bases at J, with 21 bases between. Looked up from germline, CDR1 is LGHDT and CDR2 is YNNKEL (reference sequence). The CDR3 loop reads CASSDYGEVPGYEQYF. The CDR3 DNA sequence: TGTGCCAGCAGCGACTATGGCGAGGTCCCTGGGTACGAGCAGTACTTC.

The chain uses TRBV7-3 and TRBJ2-3, with 9 nucleotides matching TRBD2. Germline V gene data show CDR1 as SGHTA and CDR2 as FQGTGA. The CDR3 covers 14 residues. With V trimmed by 2 bases and J by 5 bases, 2 bases remained unmatched. CDR3 region: CASSLAGGRDTQYF. The CDR3 nucleotides are TGTGCCAGCAGCTTAGCGGGAGGGCGAGATACGCAGTATTTT.

The chain joins TRBV30 to TRBJ2-5; 8 nucleotides line up with TRBD1. The ends lost 0 bases at V and 4 bases at J; junction bases unmatched: 7. CDR1 is GTSNPN and CDR2 is SVGIG in the germline V gene (reference sequence). CDR3 size: 15 residues. The chain's CDR3 is CAWSVRNDRGETQYF. The CDR3 DNA sequence: TGTGCCTGGAGTGTACGGAATGACAGGGGAGAGACCCAGTACTTC.

The genes are TRBV5-5 and TRBJ2-2; 13 nucleotides agree with TRBD2. This CDR3 is 17 amino acids long. Germline CDR1 SGHKS, CDR2 YYEKEE (reference sequence). V dropped 5 bases and J dropped 7; count of bases not matched to a gene: 11. The CDR3 region has the DNA TGTGCCAGCAGTGAGACCGGGACTAGCGGGATTGGCGGGGAGCTGTTTTTT. The encoded protein is CASSETGTSGIGGELFF.

The chain uses TRBV7-9 and TRBJ1-5; D possibly corresponds to TRBD1 (6 bases). The CDR3 runs 13 residues. Germline assignment: CDR1 SEHNR and CDR2 FQNEAQ (reference sequence). Trimming took off 1 base at V and 6 bases at J, with 7 bases between the two ends. CDR3 bases: TGTGCCAGCAGCTTAGGGGGGCCTCAGCCCCAGCATTTT. Protein sequence: CASSLGGPQPQHF.

This clone was counted once. The chain recombines TRBV18 with TRBJ1-5; D is perhaps TRBD1 (6 bases). CDR1 and CDR2 from the germline V gene are KGHSH and LQKENI. The ends were cut back, 4 bases at V and 1 base at J, with 23 bases in the middle. This CDR3 has 19 residues. The CDR3 is CASSLLQAGASYSNQPQHF. The CDR3 DNA reads as TGTGCCAGCTCACTCCTTCAAGCGGGGGCGAGTTACAGCAATCAGCCCCAGCATTTT.

The chain is built from TRBV9 and TRBJ2-3; 7 bases fit TRBD1. The CDR3 runs to 15 residues. From germline, CDR1 is SGDLS and CDR2 YYNGEE. V trimming: 5 bases; J trimming: 2 bases; junction bases outside the gene matches: 8. The CDR3 reads CASSAYDRATDTQYF. The CDR3 DNA reads as TGTGCCAGCAGTGCCTATGACAGGGCCACAGATACGCAGTATTTT.

V gene TRBV15 combines with J gene TRBJ2-7; D call uncertain. Per germline, CDR1 LNHNV and CDR2 YYDKDF (reference sequence). The CDR3 sequence is 15 residues long. Between the trimmed V and J ends, which lost 0 bases and 3 bases, there was a span of 12 bases. The CDR3 spells CATSRDLSYDYEQYF. Written as DNA, the CDR3 is TGTGCCACCAGCAGAGATTTAAGCTATGACTACGAGCAGTACTTC.

The chain recombines TRBV4-1 with TRBJ2-3, with TRBD2 matching 11 bases. J was trimmed by 7 bases and V by 3 bases; bases with no gene match: 12. The CDR3 extends over 17 amino acids. Germline CDR1 reads MGHRA; CDR2 reads YSYEKL. CDR3 region: CASSQQQLAGVMNTQYF. In DNA form, the CDR3 reads TGCGCCAGCAGCCAGCAGCAACTAGCGGGAGTCATGAATACGCAGTATTTT.

The chain joins TRBV12-3 or TRBV12-4 to TRBJ1-3; D is undetermined. Deletions cut 10 bases from V and 1 base from J, with 11 bases between. The CDR3 loop spans 13 amino acids. The chain's CDR3 is CATLWSSGNTIYF. The CDR3 DNA follows: TGTGCCACCCTATGGAGTTCTGGAAACACCATATATTTT.

CDR3 nucleotides: TGTGCCAGCAGTACCCGGGACTTTAGCGGGAGATCGTATGAGCAGTTCTTC. This gives the protein CASSTRDFSGRSYEQFF. The J gene is TRBJ2-1, the V gene TRBV27, with 9 bases identical to TRBD2. From germline, CDR1 is MNHEY and CDR2 SMNVEV (reference sequence). This CDR3 is built from 17 residues. Trimming took 5 bases from V and 8 from J; bases not matched to a gene: 16.

This clone has a single count. The V and J genes are TRBV19 and TRBJ2-1, with D perhaps matching TRBD2 (5 bases). This CDR3 contains 14 residues. Per the germline V gene, CDR1 is LNHDA and CDR2 is SQIVND (reference sequence). The V and J ends lost 7 bases and 2 bases respectively, with 12 bases between them. CDR3 sequence (DNA): TGTGCCAGTACTGAGGGATTGGCCTACAATGAGCAGTTCTTC. Amino acid sequence: CASTEGLAYNEQFF.

This rearrangement joins TRBV6-5 to TRBJ2-1; no clear D. This CDR3 spans 15 amino acids. Germline CDR1 reads MNHEY; CDR2 reads SVGAGI. Trimming cost V 2 bases and J 0 bases, with 8 bases left between them. CDR3 sequence reads: CASSYGTSSYNEQFF. The CDR3 DNA sequence: TGTGCCAGCAGTTACGGCACAAGCTCCTACAATGAGCAGTTCTTC.

This clone was seen only once. The chain recombines TRBV7-9 with TRBJ2-7; a possible D gene is TRBD1 (5 bases). CDR3 length equals 12 residues. Germline V gene sequence: CDR1 SEHNR, CDR2 FQNEAQ (reference sequence). The germline V and J ends were trimmed by 3 bases and 9 bases, with 12 bases remaining between them. The DNA of the CDR3 is TGTGCCAGCAGCTTTGACAGCCTAGGGCAGTACTTC. Its translation is CASSFDSLGQYF.

This clone was recorded once. The rearrangement links TRBV24-1 to TRBJ2-7; 8 nucleotides match TRBD2. J was trimmed by 5 bases and V by 9 bases; bases with no gene match: 11. The length of the CDR3 is 14 residues. CDR1 and CDR2 (germline): KGHDR, SFDVKD. CDR3 protein: CATAPAGEVHEQYF. CDR3 DNA: TGTGCCACCGCTCCAGCGGGAGAAGTCCACGAGCAGTACTTC.

The chain uses TRBV7-2 and TRBJ1-3; D is possibly TRBD1 (6 bases). CDR1 and CDR2 from the germline V gene are SGHTA and FQGNSA. The V and J ends lost 5 bases and 2 bases respectively, with 16 bases between them. The CDR3 is made up of 16 amino acids. CDR3 loop: CASSPQTGSTGNTIYF. The CDR3 DNA reads TGTGCCAGCAGCCCCCAGACAGGTTCCACTGGAAACACCATATATTTT.

This rearrangement joins TRBV3-1 (or the pseudogene TRBV3-2) to TRBJ2-7; tentative D call: TRBD1 (5 bases). Trimming took 4 bases from V and 6 from J, leaving 16 bases between them. The CDR3 sequence is 14 residues long. Germline V gene data show CDR1 as LGHDT and CDR2 as YNNKEL (reference sequence). This CDR3 reads CASSPFLGAGEQYF. CDR3 nucleotides: TGTGCCAGCAGCCCGTTCCTAGGGGCAGGCGAGCAGTACTTC.

As DNA, the CDR3 is TGTGCCAGCAGCTTAGAATCAGAAGATGAGCAGTTCTTC. Translated: CASSLESEDEQFF. This chain uses TRBV11-2 with TRBJ2-1, with D hard to call. The V gene lost 0 bases and the J gene lost 8 bases, with 8 bases spanning the gap. The CDR3 totals 13 residues. Germline CDR1 reads SGHAT; CDR2 reads FQNNGV. Using reference TRBV11-2 and TRBJ2-1 for the parts outside the CDR3, the full variable domain is EAGVAQSPRYKIIEKRQSVAFWCNPISGHATLYWYQQILGQGPKLLIQFQNNGVVDDSQLPKDRFSAERLKGVDSTLKIQPAKLEDSAVYLCASSLESEDEQFFGPGTRLTVL.

The chain combines TRBV9 with TRBJ2-7, with D perhaps TRBD2 (5 bases). The CDR3 extends over 15 amino acids. V dropped 0 bases and J dropped 0 bases, with 10 bases sitting between them. The germline V gene has CDR1 SGDLS and CDR2 YYNGEE. The CDR3: CASSVAVGSSYEQYF. As DNA, the CDR3 is TGTGCCAGCAGCGTAGCTGTGGGGAGCTCCTACGAGCAGTACTTC.

The chain couples TRBV7-2 to TRBJ2-1, with 9 bases that match TRBD1. The V gene end was trimmed by 4 bases and the J gene end by 2 bases; junction bases not matched to a gene: 3. Germline lookup yields CDR1 SGHTA and CDR2 FQGNSA. The CDR3 loop spans 15 amino acids. CDR3 region: CASSSGTGTYNEQFF. CDR3 nucleotides: TGTGCCAGCAGCTCCGGGACAGGGACCTACAATGAGCAGTTCTTC.

V is TRBV4-1 and J is TRBJ2-1; 13 bases fit TRBD2. Per the germline V gene, CDR1 is MGHRA and CDR2 is YSYEKL. The CDR3 contains 15 residues. J lost 7 bases, V lost 1 base, and 1 base had no gene match. CDR3 nucleotide sequence: TGCGCCAGCAGCCAAGCGGGACTAGCGGGAAATGAGCAGTTCTTC. Translating gives CASSQAGLAGNEQFF.

V usage is TRBV5-5 and J usage is TRBJ1-2, with 9 bases aligning to TRBD1. From germline, CDR1 is SGHKS and CDR2 YYEKEE (reference sequence). This CDR3 comprises 15 residues. After removal of 6 bases from V and 2 bases from J, the junction contained 8 bases not matched to a gene. The CDR3 protein is CASTYPGTGNYGYTF. Here the CDR3 DNA reads TGTGCCAGCACCTACCCCGGGACAGGGAACTATGGCTACACCTTC. Full variable domain (rest looked up from reference TRBV5-5 and TRBJ1-2): DAGVTQSPTHLIKTRGQQVTLRCSPISGHKSVSWYQQVLGQGPQFIFQYYEKEERGRGNFPDRFSARQFPNYSSELNVNALLLGDSALYLCASTYPGTGNYGYTFGSGTRLTVV.